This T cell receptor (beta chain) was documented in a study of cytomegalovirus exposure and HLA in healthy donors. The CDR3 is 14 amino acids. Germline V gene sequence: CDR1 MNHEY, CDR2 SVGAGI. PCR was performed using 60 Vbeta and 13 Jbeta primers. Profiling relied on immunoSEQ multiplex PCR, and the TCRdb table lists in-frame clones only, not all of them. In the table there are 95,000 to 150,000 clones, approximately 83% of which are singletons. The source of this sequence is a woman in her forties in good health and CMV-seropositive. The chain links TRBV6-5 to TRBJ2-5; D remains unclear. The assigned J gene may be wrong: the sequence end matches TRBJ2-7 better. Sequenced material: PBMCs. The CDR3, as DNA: TGTGCCAGCAGTCCGAGGCAGTCACTCCACGAGCAGTACTTC. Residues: CASSPRQSLHEQYF.